The present entry profiles one T cell receptor beta chain with its context. This sample is part of a study of T cell changes during pregnancy in multiple sclerosis. From germline, CDR1 is MNHEY and CDR2 SVGAGI. Trimming stripped 5 bases from V and 4 bases from J, with 9 bases between. This CDR3 contains 13 residues. The table came from immunoSEQ multiplex PCR; TCRdb's copy has only in-frame clones and leaves some out. The sample has tens of thousands of clones; about 93% are singletons. The chain carries TRBV6-5 and TRBJ1-5; D not certain. The origin of this receptor is a female donor with multiple sclerosis, enrolled in a pregnancy study. The sequenced sample was CD4+ T cells from peripheral blood mononuclear cells, obtained in the third trimester of pregnancy. In DNA, the CDR3 is TGTGCCAGCAGTGTTAACGGGAATCAGCCCCAGCATTTT. Translating gives CASSVNGNQPQHF.